The 6 T cell receptor beta chains in this list originate from one sample, sequenced in a study of T cells after yellow fever vaccination. TCRdb used MiXCR to reprocess the 5' RACE reads, holding one entry per CDR3 protein. Of 200,000 to 300,000 distinct CDR3 sequences in the sample, over 10% were seen once. The sample was CD4+ T cells sorted from PBMCs, taken 45 days after the yellow fever booster vaccination. These receptors were collected from a man aged 25 to 40 who received the YFV17D yellow fever vaccine.

This clonotype has more than one count but fewer than ten. The chain combines TRBV11-3 with TRBJ2-3; weak D call: TRBD1 (5 bases). Per germline, CDR1 SGHNT and CDR2 YENEEA. V dropped 5 bases and J dropped 5 bases, with 11 bases sitting between them. The CDR3 is made up of 13 amino acids. The CDR3 bases are TGTGCCAGCAGCAAACAGGTCAAAGATACGCAGTATTTT. It codes for CASSKQVKDTQYF.

In this sample, this clonotype turned up a few times. The chain uses TRBV7-2 and TRBJ2-3; tentatively, D is TRBD1 (6 bases). This CDR3 contains 15 residues. The V end lost 5 bases, the J end lost 2 bases, and 14 bases lay between the germline ends. From germline, CDR1 is SGHTA and CDR2 FQGNSA. CDR3 sequence reads: CASSPSDRVTDTQYF. CDR3 nucleotide sequence: TGTGCCAGCAGCCCCTCGGACAGAGTCACAGATACGCAGTATTTT.

This rearrangement joins TRBV21-1 to TRBJ2-2; the table calls TRBD2, which could not be checked here. TRBV21-1 has pseudogene status. This CDR3 is 11 amino acids long. CDR3 loop: CASSKKTRLFF. The CDR3 region has the DNA TGTGCCAGCAGCAAAAAAACTAGGTTGTTTTTT.

Only a few counts were recorded for this clonotype. The gene calls are TRBV5-1 and TRBJ2-6, with 11 bases aligning to TRBD1. CDR1 SGHRS and CDR2 YFSETQ come from the germline V gene. Unmatched junction bases numbered 5, after V lost 5 bases and J lost 4 bases. The CDR3 has 16 residues. Here the CDR3 DNA reads TGCGCCAGCAGGGACAGGGGGCCTGAAGGGGCCAACGTCCTGACTTTC. It translates to CASRDRGPEGANVLTF.

In this sample, this clonotype turned up a few times. The chain links TRBV20-1 to TRBJ1-4; D unresolved. This CDR3 spans 13 amino acids. Deletions cut 1 base from V and 5 bases from J, with 8 bases between. Looked up from germline, CDR1 is DFQATT and CDR2 is SNEGSKA (reference sequence). The CDR3 here is CSARVAGNEKLFF. CDR3 DNA sequence: TGCAGTGCTAGAGTTGCGGGGAATGAAAAACTGTTTTTT.

The chain carries TRBV12-3 or TRBV12-4 and TRBJ2-5, with D hard to call. This CDR3 region has 12 residues. The V end lost 6 bases, the J end lost 5 bases, and 10 bases lay between the germline ends. CDR3 DNA sequence: TGTGCCAGCAGCCGGAATCCGGAGACCCAGTACTTC. It is translated as CASSRNPETQYF.